The present entry profiles one T cell receptor beta chain with its context. Antigen unknown. One end of the junction does not line up with germline, which may come from a read error. This sample is part of a study of tumor-infiltrating lymphocytes in primary liver carcinoma. Investigators took RNA and DNA out together from 20-30 mg of unsorted bulk tissue. Every one of the tumor samples had a viable tumor cell content above 80%. The investigators made TCR beta cDNA from roughly 0.55 ug total RNA, using a constant-region primer. Slightly modified ARM-PCR, run as three nested multiplex PCR rounds, produced the TCR beta libraries. Primers for the first two PCR rounds were TRBV1-TRBV30 forward primers and a C-beta reverse primer (roughly 10 cycles per round). TCRdb analysed the multiplex PCR reads with MiXCR anew, one entry per CDR3 protein. The sample carries tens of thousands of distinct CDR3 sequences, approximately 77% recorded once.

The CDR3 is 16 residues long. Looked up from germline, CDR1 is SGHAT and CDR2 is FQNNGV. Study-wide results and caveats: Tumors carried a top-250-clone fraction significantly exceeding that of blood (p = 0.039).

The chain combines TRBV11-2 with TRBJ2-1; TRBD2 aligns across 8 bases. The sequence came from a man aged 40-49 years with primary liver carcinoma and hepatitis B virus infection. The specimen was liver tumor tissue from sampling region 1. Subset described: tumor region T1, superior pole. CDR3 sequence reads: CTSSLNIGLAMGGQFF. As DNA, the CDR3 is TGTACCAGCAGCTTGAATATCGGACTAGCCATGGGTGGGCAGTTCTTC.